Below, 7 T cell receptor beta chains from the same sample are listed, as sequenced in a study of T-cell reconstitution after alpha-beta-depleted transplantation in children. As it was prepared, the TCRbeta library received unique molecular identifiers. Via MiXCR, TCRdb re-called the PCR reads, giving one row per CDR3 protein. The sample holds nearly 250,000 distinct CDR3 sequences, roughly 7.7% seen once. This specimen was PBMCs, mostly from graft donor cells, taken 180 days after TCRalphabeta/CD19-depleted stem cell transplant. The receptors come from a male patient younger than 18 who had a stem cell transplant for acute lymphoblastic leukemia, so the T cells may come from the graft donor.

This clonotype was observed many times. The chain carries TRBV10-3 and TRBJ1-2; D possibly corresponds to TRBD1 (5 bases). The V gene's germline CDR1 is ENHRY and CDR2 SYGVKD. CDR3 length equals 14 residues. Trimming stripped 0 bases from V and 7 bases from J, with 12 bases between. In DNA form, the CDR3 reads TGTGCCATCAGTGAGTCGGCGTCAGGGTCTGGCTACACCTTC. This gives the protein CAISESASGSGYTF.

This clonotype was seen at least ten times. V and J are TRBV5-6 and TRBJ2-1; 10 bases are a match to TRBD1. CDR1 and CDR2 (germline): SGHDT, YYEEEE. J lost 12 bases, V lost 1 base, and 10 bases had no gene match. The CDR3 sequence is 15 residues long. The CDR3 sequence is CASSLRVTGGSGQFF. Written as DNA, the CDR3 is TGTGCCAGCAGCTTGAGAGTGACAGGGGGCTCGGGGCAGTTCTTC.

Many counts were recorded for this clonotype. The chain has TRBV29-1 and TRBJ2-1; no clear D gene. The J call is uncertain, as TRBJ2-7 better fits the DNA end. From germline, CDR1 is SQVTM and CDR2 ANQGSEA. The CDR3 totals 12 residues. The CDR3 coding sequence is TGCAGCGGCCTTGGGTCCTACAATGAGCAGTACTTC. Protein: CSGLGSYNEQYF.

The J gene is TRBJ1-5, the V gene TRBV18; D is unclear. The CDR3 totals 20 residues. The V end lost 2 bases, the J end lost 0 bases, and 23 bases lay between the germline ends. From germline, CDR1 is KGHSH and CDR2 LQKENI. The CDR3 loop is CASSPGPPVNPAYSNQPQHF. CDR3 sequence (DNA): TGTGCCAGCTCACCAGGGCCCCCAGTGAACCCCGCTTATAGCAATCAGCCCCAGCATTTT.

This clonotype has ten or more counts. The CDR3 DNA follows: TGTGCCAGCGCCGGGGGGGACGAGCAGTACTTC. Translation gives CASAGGDEQYF. This chain links TRBV6-2 or TRBV6-3 with TRBJ2-7; 8 bases fit TRBD2. Losses at the gene ends were 8 bases for V and 5 bases for J; bases not matched to a gene: 2. This CDR3 comprises 11 residues. Per the germline V gene, CDR1 is MNHEY and CDR2 is SVGEGT.

This clonotype was observed a handful of times. This chain joins TRBV7-9 and TRBJ2-7; 11 bases line up with TRBD2. V shed 5 bases and J 3 bases; nucleotides not matched to a gene: 9. This CDR3 spans 16 amino acids. Per the germline V gene, CDR1 is SEHNR and CDR2 is FQNEAQ (reference sequence). The CDR3 nucleotides are TGTGCCAGCAGCCCGCCGACTAGCGGGGAGCACTACGAGCAGTACTTC. Protein product: CASSPPTSGEHYEQYF.

This clonotype has ten or more counts. The V and J genes are TRBV11-2 and TRBJ1-4; D is unresolved. The CDR3 has 12 residues. Deletions cut 3 bases from V and 8 bases from J, with 7 bases between. Germline V gene lookup returns CDR1 SGHAT and CDR2 FQNNGV. CDR3 sequence: CASSFLGEKLFF. CDR3 sequence (DNA): TGTGCCAGCAGCTTTTTAGGAGAAAAACTGTTTTTT.